The 22 T cell receptor beta chains below were found in one sample sequenced in a study of regulatory T cells in long-lasting Graves disease. Combining iRepertoire HTBI primers with Arm-PCR of CDR3 regions, the authors built TCR beta libraries. TCRdb passed the multiplex PCR reads through MiXCR, listing each CDR3 protein once. The sample yields 430,000 or so distinct CDR3 sequences, around 20% seen once. Time point here: persistent/refractory GD, antithyroid drugs over 5 years with positive TRAb. The TCR library used RNA extracted from PBMCs. The input for sequencing was peripheral blood mononuclear cells (PBMCs), taken when the disease was refractory, from a patient treated with antithyroid drugs. These receptors all stem from a female donor with Graves disease.

J is TRBJ1-5 and V is TRBV27; TRBD1 aligns across 7 bases. Germline loops: CDR1 MNHEY, CDR2 SMNVEV (reference sequence). J lost 3 bases, V lost 0 bases, and 2 bases had no gene match. This CDR3 is built from 15 residues. CDR3 loop: CASSLSTGINQPQHF. In DNA form, the CDR3 reads TGTGCCAGCAGTTTATCGACAGGGATCAATCAGCCCCAGCATTTT.

This clonotype has a handful of counts. This chain connects TRBV19 to TRBJ2-1; tentatively, D is TRBD2 (6 bases). The germline CDR1 and CDR2 sequences are LNHDA and SQIVND (reference sequence). V lost 3 bases to trimming and J lost 3 bases, with 12 bases between them. The CDR3 length is 15 residues. CDR3 DNA: TGTGCCAGTAGTATCTCGTGGGAGGACTACAATGAGCAGTTCTTC. Its protein is CASSISWEDYNEQFF.

This clonotype was detected ten times or more. The CDR3 nucleotides read TGTGCCAGCAGTTACGCTGGACGGAGATACACAAACACTGAAGCTTTCTTT. Encoded protein: CASSYAGRRYTNTEAFF. The chain carries TRBV6-9 and TRBJ1-1; D is uncertain. V lost 3 bases and J lost 2, with 19 bases in between. The CDR3 length is 17 residues. Germline assignment: CDR1 MNHGY and CDR2 SVAAGI.

The chain carries TRBV29-1 and TRBJ2-5, with TRBD1 matching over 12 bases. The J call is uncertain, as TRBJ2-7 better fits the DNA end. CDR3 size: 14 residues. Per germline, CDR1 SQVTM and CDR2 ANQGSEA. The CDR3 spells CSAKTGTGGDEQYF. For the CDR3, the DNA is TGCAGCGCCAAGACCGGGACAGGGGGCGACGAGCAGTACTTC.

With respect to this clonotype: A much bigger clone sits one base away, suggesting this may be a read error. The J gene is TRBJ2-2, the V gene TRBV28; D ambiguous. The V gene's germline CDR1 is MDHEN and CDR2 SYDVKM. CDR3 length equals 13 residues. This CDR3 reads CASISSETEELFF. The CDR3 bases are TGTGCCAGCATAAGTTCGGAGACCGAGGAGCTGTTTTTT.

This clonotype appeared many times. The rearrangement uses TRBV28 and TRBJ2-1, with TRBD2 as a possible D gene (5 bases). Per the germline V gene, CDR1 is MDHEN and CDR2 is SYDVKM. The CDR3 extends over 15 amino acids. V was pared by 5 bases and J by 3 bases, with 14 bases between. CDR3 bases: TGTGCCAGCAGTAAAGACCCTAGCAGCTACAATGAGCAGTTCTTC. This gives the protein CASSKDPSSYNEQFF.

The table lists this clonotype with many counts. The chain links TRBV15 to TRBJ2-7; 7 nucleotides line up with TRBD1. This CDR3 has 14 amino acids. Germline trimming cut 4 bases from V and 0 bases from J; bases unmatched to any gene: 3. From germline, CDR1 is LNHNV and CDR2 YYDKDF (reference sequence). The CDR3 coding sequence is TGTGCCACCAGCATCGGGACAGACTCCTACGAGCAGTACTTC. This encodes CATSIGTDSYEQYF.

Concerning this clonotype: The germline gene is not matched at one end of the junction; a read error may be the cause. The chain joins TRBV5-1 to TRBJ2-5; TRBD2 agrees at 10 bases. The CDR3 loop spans 16 amino acids. Germline values: CDR1 SGHRS, CDR2 YFSETQ. The CDR3 sequence is CASSLAGTSAIETRYF. CDR3 in DNA: TGCGCCAGCAGCTTGGCCGGGACTAGCGCGATTGAGACCCGGTACTTC.

The sample holds many counts of this clonotype. This rearrangement joins TRBV2 to TRBJ2-5; 8 bases are shared with TRBD1. The CDR3 is 15 residues long. Looked up from germline, CDR1 is SNHLY and CDR2 is FYNNEI. Trimming at V came to 7 bases and at J to 4 bases, leaving 11 bases not matched to a gene. The CDR3 loop is CASTPGQATLETQYF. CDR3 sequence (DNA): TGTGCCAGCACACCGGGACAGGCCACCCTAGAGACCCAGTACTTC.

The rearrangement links TRBV20-1 to TRBJ1-5, with 7 bases lining up with TRBD1. This CDR3 has 15 residues. Germline CDR1 reads DFQATT; CDR2 reads SNEGSKA (reference sequence). J was trimmed by 7 bases and V by 6 bases; bases with no gene match: 15. The CDR3 DNA follows: TGCAGTGCAACGGACAGGTATTTGGCAGGGCAGCCCCAGCATTTT. Translated, it gives CSATDRYLAGQPQHF.

This chain joins TRBV20-1 and TRBJ2-7; a possible D gene is TRBD2 (5 bases). Germline V gene sequence: CDR1 DFQATT, CDR2 SNEGSKA (reference sequence). The CDR3 spans 16 residues. The ends were cut back, 1 base at V and 3 bases at J, with 19 bases in the middle. In DNA form, the CDR3 reads TGCAGTGCTAGAGCGATAGGCCCCTTTCGGGGCTACGAGCAGTACTTC. It specifies CSARAIGPFRGYEQYF.

In its sample, this clonotype was seen many times. CDR3 sequence reads: CASSQTYGTGILEQYF. Written as DNA, the CDR3 is TGTGCCAGCAGTCAAACGTACGGGACAGGGATTCTCGAGCAGTACTTC. The chain employs TRBV27 and TRBJ2-7, with TRBD1 matching 9 bases. The V segment lost 5 bases and the J segment 6 bases; nucleotides outside the gene matches: 14. The CDR3 covers 16 residues. Germline V lookup: CDR1 MNHEY, CDR2 SMNVEV (reference sequence).

The table lists this clonotype with many counts. The chain couples TRBV2 to TRBJ2-7; TRBD2 matches 7 bases. The germline CDR1 and CDR2 sequences are SNHLY and FYNNEI. This CDR3 is built from 12 residues. V dropped 7 bases and J dropped 3; count of bases not matched to a gene: 3. In nucleotides, the CDR3 is TGTGCCAGCACCCGGGGGGACTACGAGCAGTACTTC. This translates into CASTRGDYEQYF.

This clonotype was seen ten or more times. The chain carries TRBV7-8 and TRBJ2-5; D not resolved. This CDR3 has 13 amino acids. Per germline, CDR1 SGHVS and CDR2 FQNEAQ. Trimming left V 3 bases short and J 5 bases short, with 10 bases between. CDR3 residues: CASSFVFRETQYF. As DNA, the CDR3 is TGTGCCAGCAGCTTTGTTTTTCGGGAGACCCAGTACTTC.

This clonotype was recorded at least ten times. J is TRBJ2-2 and V is TRBV12-3 or TRBV12-4; a possible D gene is TRBD1 (6 bases). V was shortened by 3 bases and J by 0 bases, with 8 bases between the two germline ends. This CDR3 contains 15 residues. The CDR3 DNA sequence: TGTGCCAGCAGTTTCCAGGGGACGAACACCGGGGAGCTGTTTTTT. Residues: CASSFQGTNTGELFF.

This clonotype has ten or more counts. The gene calls are TRBV28 and TRBJ1-6, with D unresolved. This CDR3 spans 16 amino acids. Trimming stripped 2 bases from V and 8 bases from J, with 16 bases between. Looked up from germline, CDR1 is MDHEN and CDR2 is SYDVKM. CDR3: CASSLLASFAYSPLHF. The CDR3 bases are TGTGCCAGCAGTTTACTGGCCAGCTTCGCATATTCACCCCTCCACTTT.

On this clonotype itself: A read error may account for a junction end that differs from germline. The rearrangement uses TRBV5-1 and TRBJ2-7; D is possibly TRBD1 (6 bases). There are 14 residues in the CDR3. In germline, CDR1 is SGHRS, CDR2 YFSETQ. This CDR3 reads CASSFLGQNYEQCF. Written as DNA, the CDR3 is TGCGCCAGCAGCTTTCTTGGACAGAACTACGAGCAGTGCTTC.

The chain has TRBV12-5 and TRBJ1-2, with D maybe TRBD1 (5 bases). CDR3 size: 12 residues. Germline V lookup: CDR1 LGHNT, CDR2 FRNRAP. V lost 6 bases and J lost 6, with 11 bases in between. This CDR3 is CASGQGLNGYTF. CDR3 bases: TGTGCTAGTGGCCAGGGTCTTAATGGCTACACCTTC.

The chain employs TRBV20-1 and TRBJ2-7; TRBD2 might be the D (6 bases). The V gene lost 1 base and the J gene lost 1 base, with 17 bases spanning the gap. This CDR3 region has 16 residues. The V gene's germline CDR1 is DFQATT and CDR2 SNEGSKA (reference sequence). Here the CDR3 DNA reads TGCAGTGCTAGAGGTTGGGACCTAGCGCAATCCTACGAGCAGTACTTC. Translation gives CSARGWDLAQSYEQYF.

This clonotype was seen many times. The CDR3 bases are TGCAGTGCTAGAGATGAGCGGGACTATGGCTACACCTTC. Translated: CSARDERDYGYTF. J is TRBJ1-2 and V is TRBV20-1; the D is unclear. There are 13 residues in the CDR3. V was pared by 0 bases and J by 3 bases, with 8 bases between. The germline V gene has CDR1 DFQATT and CDR2 SNEGSKA (reference sequence).

The chain uses TRBV27 and TRBJ1-6; the D gene is possibly TRBD1 (5 bases). Germline V gives CDR1 MNHEY, CDR2 SMNVEV (reference sequence). This CDR3 is built from 13 residues. The germline V and J ends were trimmed by 3 bases and 7 bases, with 7 bases remaining between them. CDR3 DNA: TGTGCCAGCAGTTTCAACAGGAATTCACCCCTCCACTTT. Protein sequence: CASSFNRNSPLHF.

The V and J genes are TRBV3-1 and TRBJ2-2; 7 bases agree with TRBD1. Germline loops: CDR1 LGHDT, CDR2 YNNKEL (reference sequence). Trimming removed 4 bases from V and 1 base from J; junction bases left unmatched: 9. The CDR3 runs 17 residues. The CDR3 DNA is TGTGCCAGCAGCCCATCTCAAGGACAGGTGAACACCGGGGAGCTGTTTTTT. This gives the protein CASSPSQGQVNTGELFF. The variable domain in full, completed from reference TRBV3-1 and TRBJ2-2, reads DTAVSQTPKYLVTQMGNDKSIKCEQNLGHDTMYWYKQDSKKFLKIMFSYNNKELIINETVPNRFSPKSPDKAHLNLHINSLELGDSAVYFCASSPSQGQVNTGELFFGEGSRLTVL.